The 6 T cell receptor beta chains listed next were all sequenced from one sample in a study of cytomegalovirus exposure and HLA in healthy donors. Primers: 60 Vbeta forward and 13 Jbeta reverse. Clones were sequenced by immunoSEQ multiplex PCR, and TCRdb holds only the in-frame ones, with some missing. Of 210,000 or so clones in the sample, approximately 83% were seen once. Sequencing input: PBMCs. The receptors shown here come from a woman between 50 and 59 years old in good health and CMV-seropositive.

The rearrangement uses TRBV6-7 and TRBJ1-2, with a possible D match to TRBD1 (6 bases). TRBV6-7 is treated as an ORF (open reading frame) with a function not yet certain. The CDR3 has 20 amino acids. V was shortened by 5 bases and J by 3 bases, with 31 bases between the two germline ends. The CDR3 region has the DNA TGTGCCAGCAGTCCGGGGACATTCGATAAATTACGCCCACTTGACTATGGCTACACCTTC. Residues: CASSPGTFDKLRPLDYGYTF.

J is TRBJ2-2 and V is TRBV5-1; the match to TRBD2 covers 7 bases. In germline, CDR1 is SGHRS, CDR2 YFSETQ. J was trimmed by 3 bases and V by 4 bases; bases with no gene match: 6. This CDR3 region has 15 residues. CDR3 loop: CASSPSGGDTGELFF. The CDR3 nucleotides are TGCGCCAGCAGCCCCTCGGGGGGTGACACCGGGGAGCTGTTTTTT.

In nucleotides, the CDR3 is TGTGCCAGCAGCTTAGGGGCAGGGGGTTATCAGCCCCAGCATTTT. Translated, it gives CASSLGAGGYQPQHF. The chain recombines TRBV7-2 with TRBJ1-5, with 7 bases matching TRBD1. V dropped 1 base and J dropped 5; count of bases not matched to a gene: 5. This CDR3 has 15 residues. Germline V lookup: CDR1 SGHTA, CDR2 FQGNSA.

The chain couples TRBV11-1 to TRBJ1-1; D ambiguous. The V end was cut by 5 bases, the J end by 3 bases, with 16 bases between. The CDR3 covers 15 residues. Germline V lookup: CDR1 SGHAT, CDR2 FQDESV (reference sequence). Here the CDR3 reads CASSPSREIYTEAFF. The CDR3 DNA reads as TGTGCCAGCAGCCCCAGTCGGGAGATCTACACTGAAGCTTTCTTT.

The V gene is TRBV7-9, the J gene TRBJ2-5; TRBD1 matches 8 bases. CDR1 is SEHNR and CDR2 is FQNEAQ in the germline V gene (reference sequence). The CDR3 has 13 amino acids. Germline trimming cut 5 bases from V and 5 bases from J; bases unmatched to any gene: 4. The CDR3 protein is CASSTTGAETQYF. The CDR3, as DNA: TGTGCCAGCAGCACGACAGGGGCCGAGACCCAGTACTTC.

This chain connects TRBV5-6 to TRBJ2-5, with 8 bases fitting TRBD1. Matching the DNA end better, TRBJ2-7 makes the J call doubtful. The germline V gene has CDR1 SGHDT and CDR2 YYEEEE. CDR3 length: 14 residues. For the CDR3, the DNA is TGTGCCAGCAGCTCCCTGGACAGGGCCTACGAGCAGTACTTC. Translating it yields CASSSLDRAYEQYF.